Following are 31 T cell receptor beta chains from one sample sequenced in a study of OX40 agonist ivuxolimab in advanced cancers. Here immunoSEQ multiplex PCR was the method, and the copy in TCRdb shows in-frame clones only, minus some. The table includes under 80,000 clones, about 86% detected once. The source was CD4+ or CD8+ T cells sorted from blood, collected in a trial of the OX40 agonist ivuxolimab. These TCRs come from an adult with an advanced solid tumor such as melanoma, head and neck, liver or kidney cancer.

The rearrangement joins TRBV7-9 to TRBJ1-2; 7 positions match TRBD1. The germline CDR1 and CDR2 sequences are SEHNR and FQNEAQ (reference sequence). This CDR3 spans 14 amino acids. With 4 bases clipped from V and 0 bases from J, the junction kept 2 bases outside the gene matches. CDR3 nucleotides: TGTGCCAGCAGCTCGGGACAGCCTAACTATGGCTACACCTTC. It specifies CASSSGQPNYGYTF.

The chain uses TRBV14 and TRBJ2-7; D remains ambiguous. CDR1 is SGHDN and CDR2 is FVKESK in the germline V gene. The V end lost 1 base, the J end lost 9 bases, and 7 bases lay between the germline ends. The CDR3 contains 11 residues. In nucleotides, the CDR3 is TGTGCCAGCAGCCAAGGCCGTAGGCAGTACTTC. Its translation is CASSQGRRQYF.

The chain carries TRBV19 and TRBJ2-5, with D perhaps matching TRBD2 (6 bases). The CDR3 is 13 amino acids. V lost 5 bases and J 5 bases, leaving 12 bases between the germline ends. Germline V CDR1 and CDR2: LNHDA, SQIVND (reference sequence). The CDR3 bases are TGTGCCAGTAGTCCGGGAGCAGGGGAGACCCAGTACTTC. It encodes CASSPGAGETQYF.

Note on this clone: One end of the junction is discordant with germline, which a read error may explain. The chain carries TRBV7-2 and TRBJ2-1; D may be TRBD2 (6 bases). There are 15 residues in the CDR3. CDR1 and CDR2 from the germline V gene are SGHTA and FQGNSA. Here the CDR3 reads CASSLGGGSYNKQFF. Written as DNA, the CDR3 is TGTGCCAGCAGCTTAGGGGGAGGATCCTACAATAAGCAGTTCTTC.

The CDR3 spells CASTSGGETQYF. The DNA for the CDR3 is TGTGCCAGCACCTCGGGAGGAGAGACCCAGTACTTC. This sequence joins TRBV28 and TRBJ2-5, with 7 bases lining up with TRBD2. The J segment lost 4 bases and the V segment lost 7 bases, leaving 3 bases of the junction unmatched. Germline V gives CDR1 MDHEN, CDR2 SYDVKM. This CDR3 spans 12 amino acids.

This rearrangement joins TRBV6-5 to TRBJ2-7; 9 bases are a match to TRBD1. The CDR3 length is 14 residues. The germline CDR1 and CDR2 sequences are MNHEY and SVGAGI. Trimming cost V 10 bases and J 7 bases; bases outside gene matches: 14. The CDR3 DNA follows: TGTGCCACCAGGAGGACAGGGGTCCCCCTAGAGCAGTACTTC. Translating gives CATRRTGVPLEQYF.

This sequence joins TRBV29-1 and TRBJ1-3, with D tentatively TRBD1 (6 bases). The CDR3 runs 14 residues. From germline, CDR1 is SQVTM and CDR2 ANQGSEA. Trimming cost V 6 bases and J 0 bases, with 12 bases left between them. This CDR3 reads CSVSQGISGNTIYF. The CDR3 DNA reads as TGCAGCGTAAGCCAGGGGATCTCTGGAAACACCATATATTTT.

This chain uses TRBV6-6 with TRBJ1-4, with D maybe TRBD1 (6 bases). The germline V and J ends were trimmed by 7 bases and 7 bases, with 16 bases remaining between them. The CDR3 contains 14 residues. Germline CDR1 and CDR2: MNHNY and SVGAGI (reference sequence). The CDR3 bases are TGTGCCAGCACCCTCGGGGGCGCGGGTGAAAAACTGTTTTTT. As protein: CASTLGGAGEKLFF.

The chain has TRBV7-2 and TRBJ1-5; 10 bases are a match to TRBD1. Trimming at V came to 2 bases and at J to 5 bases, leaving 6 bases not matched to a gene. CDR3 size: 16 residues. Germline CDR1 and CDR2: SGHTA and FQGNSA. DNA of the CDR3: TGTGCCAGCAGCTTAACACGGGACAGGGGCTATCAGCCCCAGCATTTT. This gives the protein CASSLTRDRGYQPQHF.

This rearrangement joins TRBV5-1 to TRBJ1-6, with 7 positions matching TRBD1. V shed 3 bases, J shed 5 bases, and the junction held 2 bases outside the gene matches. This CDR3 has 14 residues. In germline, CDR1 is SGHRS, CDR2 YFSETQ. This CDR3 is CASSSGQNNSPLHF. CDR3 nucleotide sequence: TGCGCCAGCAGCTCGGGACAGAATAATTCACCCCTCCACTTT.

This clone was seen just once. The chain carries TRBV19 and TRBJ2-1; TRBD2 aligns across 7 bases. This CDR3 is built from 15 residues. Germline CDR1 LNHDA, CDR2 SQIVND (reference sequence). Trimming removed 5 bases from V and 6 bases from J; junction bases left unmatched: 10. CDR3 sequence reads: CASSPGRDRGNEQFF. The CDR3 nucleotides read TGTGCCAGTAGTCCTGGGAGGGACCGAGGCAATGAGCAGTTCTTC.

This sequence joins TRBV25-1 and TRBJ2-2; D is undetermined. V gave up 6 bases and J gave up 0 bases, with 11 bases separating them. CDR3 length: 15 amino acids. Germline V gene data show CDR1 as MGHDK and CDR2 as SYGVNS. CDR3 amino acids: CASSPVAPNTGELFF. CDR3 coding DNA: TGTGCCAGCAGCCCAGTGGCACCGAACACCGGGGAGCTGTTTTTT. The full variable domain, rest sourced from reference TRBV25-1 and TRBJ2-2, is EADIYQTPRYLVIGTGKKITLECSQTMGHDKMYWYQQDPGMELHLIHYSYGVNSTEKGDLSSESTVSRIRTEHFPLTLESARPSHTSQYLCASSPVAPNTGELFFGEGSRLTVL.

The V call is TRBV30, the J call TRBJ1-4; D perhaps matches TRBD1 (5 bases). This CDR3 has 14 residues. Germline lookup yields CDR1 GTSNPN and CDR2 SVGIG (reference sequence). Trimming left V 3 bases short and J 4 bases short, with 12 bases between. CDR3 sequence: CAWSIGHSNEKLFF. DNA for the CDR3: TGTGCCTGGAGCATTGGACACAGTAATGAAAAACTGTTTTTT.

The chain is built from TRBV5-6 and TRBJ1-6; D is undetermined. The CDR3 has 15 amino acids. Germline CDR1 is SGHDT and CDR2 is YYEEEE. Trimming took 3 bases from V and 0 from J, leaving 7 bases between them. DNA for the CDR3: TGTGCCAGCAGCTCTCTTAGCTCCTATAATTCACCCCTCCACTTT. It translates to CASSSLSSYNSPLHF.

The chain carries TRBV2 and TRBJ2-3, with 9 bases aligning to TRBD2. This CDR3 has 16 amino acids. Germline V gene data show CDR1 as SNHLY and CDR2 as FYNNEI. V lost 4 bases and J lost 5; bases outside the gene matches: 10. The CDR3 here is CASSGGSGGIGDTQYF. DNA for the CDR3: TGTGCCAGCAGTGGGGGTAGCGGGGGAATTGGAGATACGCAGTATTTT.

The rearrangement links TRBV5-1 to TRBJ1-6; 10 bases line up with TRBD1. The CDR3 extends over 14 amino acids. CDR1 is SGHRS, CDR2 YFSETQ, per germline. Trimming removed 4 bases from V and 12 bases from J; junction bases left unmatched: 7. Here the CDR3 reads CASSAGQGRRPLHF. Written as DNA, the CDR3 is TGCGCCAGCAGCGCGGGACAGGGGCGAAGACCCCTCCACTTT.

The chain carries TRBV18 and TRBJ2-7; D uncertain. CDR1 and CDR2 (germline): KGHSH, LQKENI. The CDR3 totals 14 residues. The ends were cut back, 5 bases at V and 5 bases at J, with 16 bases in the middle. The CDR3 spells CASSIGQSGNEQYF. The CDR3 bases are TGTGCCAGCTCAATCGGCCAGTCGGGCAACGAGCAGTACTTC.

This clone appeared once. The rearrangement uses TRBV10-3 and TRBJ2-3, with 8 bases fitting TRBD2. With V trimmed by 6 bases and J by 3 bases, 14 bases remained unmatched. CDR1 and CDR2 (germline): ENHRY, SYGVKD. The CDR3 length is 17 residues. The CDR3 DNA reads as TGTGCCATCAGAGACCCCTCCGGGGGGGAAGGGACAGATACGCAGTATTTT. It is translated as CAIRDPSGGEGTDTQYF.

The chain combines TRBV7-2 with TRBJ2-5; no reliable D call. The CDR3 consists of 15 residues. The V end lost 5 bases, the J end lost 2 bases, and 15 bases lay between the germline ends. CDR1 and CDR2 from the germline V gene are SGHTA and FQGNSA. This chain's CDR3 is CASSTRPNFQETQYF. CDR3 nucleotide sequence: TGTGCCAGCAGCACCCGACCGAACTTTCAAGAGACCCAGTACTTC.

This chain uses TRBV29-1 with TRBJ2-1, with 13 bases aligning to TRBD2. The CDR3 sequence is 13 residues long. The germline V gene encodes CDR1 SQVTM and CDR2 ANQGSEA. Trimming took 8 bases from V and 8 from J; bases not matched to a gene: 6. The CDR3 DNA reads TGCAGCCCTCGACTAGCGGGGGGCTATGAGCAGTTCTTC. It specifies CSPRLAGGYEQFF.

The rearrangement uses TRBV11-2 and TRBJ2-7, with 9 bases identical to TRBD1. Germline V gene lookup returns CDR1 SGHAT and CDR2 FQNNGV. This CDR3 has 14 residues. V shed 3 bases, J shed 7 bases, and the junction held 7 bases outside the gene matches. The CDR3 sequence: CASSLPQGALEQYF. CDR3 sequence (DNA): TGTGCCAGCAGCTTGCCACAGGGGGCTCTTGAGCAGTACTTC.

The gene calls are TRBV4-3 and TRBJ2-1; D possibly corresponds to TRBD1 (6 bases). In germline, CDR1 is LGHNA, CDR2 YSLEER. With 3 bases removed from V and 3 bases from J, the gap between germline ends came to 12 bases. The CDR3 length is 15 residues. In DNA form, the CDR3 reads TGCGCCAGCAGCCAGAGGGGGACCCTCTACAATGAGCAGTTCTTC. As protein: CASSQRGTLYNEQFF.

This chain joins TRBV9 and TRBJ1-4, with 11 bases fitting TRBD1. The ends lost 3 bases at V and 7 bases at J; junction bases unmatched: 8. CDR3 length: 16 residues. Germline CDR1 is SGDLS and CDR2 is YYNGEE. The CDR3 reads CASSDEGQGGVEKLFF. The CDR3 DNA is TGTGCCAGCAGCGACGAGGGACAGGGGGGCGTTGAAAAACTGTTTTTT.

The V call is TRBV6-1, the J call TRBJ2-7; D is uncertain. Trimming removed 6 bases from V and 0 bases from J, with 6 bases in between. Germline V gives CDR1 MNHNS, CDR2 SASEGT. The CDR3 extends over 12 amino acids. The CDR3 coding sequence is TGTGCCAGCAGGGCGGACTCCTACGAGCAGTACTTC. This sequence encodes CASRADSYEQYF.

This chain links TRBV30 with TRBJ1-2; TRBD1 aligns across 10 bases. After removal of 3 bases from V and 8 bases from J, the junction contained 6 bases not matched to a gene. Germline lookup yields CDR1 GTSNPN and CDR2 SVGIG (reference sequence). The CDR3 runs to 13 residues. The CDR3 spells CAWRGQGFGGYTF. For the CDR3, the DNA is TGTGCCTGGAGGGGACAGGGGTTTGGGGGCTACACCTTC. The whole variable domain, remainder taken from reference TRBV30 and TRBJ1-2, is SQTIHQWPATLVQPVGSPLSLECTVEGTSNPNLYWYRQAAGRGLQLLFYSVGIGQISSEVPQNLSASRPQDRQFILSSKKLLLSDSGFYLCAWRGQGFGGYTFGSGTRLTVV.

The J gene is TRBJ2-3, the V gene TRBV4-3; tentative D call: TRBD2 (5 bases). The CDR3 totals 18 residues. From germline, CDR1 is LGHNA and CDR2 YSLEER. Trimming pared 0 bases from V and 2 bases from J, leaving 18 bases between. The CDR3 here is CASSQDLIAGLTTDTQYF. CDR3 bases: TGCGCCAGCAGCCAAGATTTAATCGCGGGCCTCACCACAGATACGCAGTATTTT.

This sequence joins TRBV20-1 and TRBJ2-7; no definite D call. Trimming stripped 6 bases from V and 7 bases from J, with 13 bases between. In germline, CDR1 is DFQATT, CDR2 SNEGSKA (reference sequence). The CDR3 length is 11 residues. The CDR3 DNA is TGCAGTGCCGGACCCATGCGGGAGCAGTACTTC. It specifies CSAGPMREQYF.

The CDR3 region has the DNA TGTGCCAGCAGCCGGGGGGCAGGGAAAGGACAGCCCCAGCATTTT. Translated: CASSRGAGKGQPQHF. The chain is built from TRBV4-2 and TRBJ1-5; a possible D gene is TRBD1 (6 bases). Germline assignment: CDR1 LGHNA and CDR2 YNFKEQ. V lost 4 bases and J 7 bases, leaving 17 bases between the germline ends. CDR3 length equals 15 residues.

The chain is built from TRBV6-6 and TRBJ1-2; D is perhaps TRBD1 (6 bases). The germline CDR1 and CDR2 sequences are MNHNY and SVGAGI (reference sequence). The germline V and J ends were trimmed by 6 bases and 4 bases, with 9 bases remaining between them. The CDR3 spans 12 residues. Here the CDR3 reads CASSTGFYGYTF. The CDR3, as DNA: TGTGCCAGCAGCACAGGGTTCTATGGCTACACCTTC.

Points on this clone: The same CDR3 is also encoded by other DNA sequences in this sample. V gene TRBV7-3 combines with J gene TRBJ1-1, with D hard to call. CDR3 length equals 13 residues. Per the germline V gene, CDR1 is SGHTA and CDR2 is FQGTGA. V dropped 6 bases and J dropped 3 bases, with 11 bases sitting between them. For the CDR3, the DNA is TGTGCCAGCAGTCGAAGGGCGGACACTGAAGCTTTCTTT. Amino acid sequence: CASSRRADTEAFF.

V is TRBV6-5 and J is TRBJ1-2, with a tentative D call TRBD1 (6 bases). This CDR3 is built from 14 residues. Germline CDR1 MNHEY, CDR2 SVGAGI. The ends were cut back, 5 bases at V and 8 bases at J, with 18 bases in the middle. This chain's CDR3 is CASSERDIKGGYTF. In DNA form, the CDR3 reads TGTGCCAGCAGTGAAAGGGACATAAAGGGAGGCTACACCTTC.